The sequence of this T cell receptor (beta chain) was determined in a study of cytomegalovirus exposure and HLA in healthy donors. Study context: HLA-typed donors contributed around 85 million unique TCRs, which were held in an early data release. Study results and limitations: Some TCR beta chains (about 170 of them) were listed as cytomegalovirus-associated. A later look showed TCR association rates differing by HLA locus, highest for DRB1 and lowest for HLA-C. In a later analysis, TCR beta V- and J-gene trimming was associated with a missense DCLRE1C variant.

As concerns this clone: Its antigen is not identified.

V was clipped by 1 base and J by 8 bases, with 13 bases between them. The CDR3 runs 14 residues. The germline V gene encodes CDR1 SGHRS and CDR2 YFSETQ. Researchers ran the PCR with 60 Vbeta and 13 Jbeta primers. Generated by immunoSEQ multiplex PCR, the TCRdb table keeps only in-frame clones and is missing some. The profile shows roughly 190,000 clones, 81% of them singletons. V usage is TRBV5-1 and J usage is TRBJ2-1, with D possibly TRBD2 on 6 matching bases. The sequencing input was PBMCs. The receptor was derived from a young man in good health and CMV-seronegative. The CDR3 DNA sequence: TGCGCCAGCAGCTTGAACGGGAGAATCGATGAGCAGTTCTTC. This sequence encodes CASSLNGRIDEQFF.